This T cell receptor (beta chain) originates from a study of technical replicates of blood from a handful of donors. Germline CDR1 and CDR2: LGHNA and YSLEER. CDR3 size: 16 residues. The ends lost 0 bases at V and 10 bases at J; junction bases unmatched: 6. The data were produced by immunoSEQ multiplex PCR, yet TCRdb's version contains in-frame clones alone and is incomplete. The sample holds around 50,000 clones, approximately 90% seen once. Sequenced: PBMCs. The TCR comes from a human donor in good health. Some clones in this sample may be carry-over from other donors' samples. This chain links TRBV4-3 with TRBJ2-1, with 13 bases lining up with TRBD2. This chain's CDR3 is CASSQEWTSGSNEQFF. DNA for the CDR3: TGCGCCAGCAGCCAAGAGTGGACTAGCGGGAGTAACGAGCAGTTCTTC.